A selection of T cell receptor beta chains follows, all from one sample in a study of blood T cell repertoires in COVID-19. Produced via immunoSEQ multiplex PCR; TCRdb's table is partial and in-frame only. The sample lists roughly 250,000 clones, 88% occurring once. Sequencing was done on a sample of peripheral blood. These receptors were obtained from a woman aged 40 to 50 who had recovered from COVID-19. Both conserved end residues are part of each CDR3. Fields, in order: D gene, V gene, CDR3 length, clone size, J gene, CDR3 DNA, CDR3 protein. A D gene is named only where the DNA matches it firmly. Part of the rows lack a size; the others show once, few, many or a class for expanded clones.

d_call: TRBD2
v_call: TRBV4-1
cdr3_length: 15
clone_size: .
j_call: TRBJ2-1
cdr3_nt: TGCGCCAGCAGCCAAGGACTAGCGAAGTACAATGAGCAGTTCTTC
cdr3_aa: CASSQGLAKYNEQFF

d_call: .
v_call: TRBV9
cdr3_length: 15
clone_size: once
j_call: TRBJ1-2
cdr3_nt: TGTGCCAGCAGCGTAGTGTCGCAGTTTAACTATGGCTACACCTTC
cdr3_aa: CASSVVSQFNYGYTF

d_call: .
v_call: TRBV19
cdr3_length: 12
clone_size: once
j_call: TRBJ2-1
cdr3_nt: TGTGCCACCACGTCCCGGTACAATGAGCAGTTCTTC
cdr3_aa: CATTSRYNEQFF

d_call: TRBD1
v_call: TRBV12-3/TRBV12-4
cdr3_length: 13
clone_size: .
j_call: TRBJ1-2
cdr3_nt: TGTGCCAGCAGCTACAGGGGGAGCGATCGCTACACCTTC
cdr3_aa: CASSYRGSDRYTF

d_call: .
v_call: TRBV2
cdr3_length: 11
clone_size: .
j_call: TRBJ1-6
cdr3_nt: TGTGCCAGCAGGGAACTGTCACCCCTCCACTTT
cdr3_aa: CASRELSPLHF

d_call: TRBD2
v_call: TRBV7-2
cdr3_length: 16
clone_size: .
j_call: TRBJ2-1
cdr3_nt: TGTGCCGGAGCCGTTGGACTAGCGGGAGTGCACAATGAGCAGTTCTTC
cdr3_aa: CAGAVGLAGVHNEQFF

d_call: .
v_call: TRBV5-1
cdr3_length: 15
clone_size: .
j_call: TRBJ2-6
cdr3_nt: TGCGCCAGCAGCTTGTCCCCCGGGGTTGACAACGTCCTGACTTTC
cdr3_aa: CASSLSPGVDNVLTF

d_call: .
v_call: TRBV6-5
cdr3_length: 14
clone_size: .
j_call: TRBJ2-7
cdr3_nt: TGTGCCAGCAGTTACGGGGGGACGGCATACGAGCAGTACTTC
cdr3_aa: CASSYGGTAYEQYF

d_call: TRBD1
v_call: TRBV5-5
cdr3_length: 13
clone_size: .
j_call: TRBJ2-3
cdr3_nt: TGTGCCAGCAGCTCACAGGGGCCAGATACGCAGTATTTT
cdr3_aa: CASSSQGPDTQYF

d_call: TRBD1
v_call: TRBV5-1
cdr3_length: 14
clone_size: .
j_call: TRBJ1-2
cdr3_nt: TGCGCCAGCAGCTTGGGAAGGGGGCGTGAGGGCTACACCTTC
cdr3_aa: CASSLGRGREGYTF

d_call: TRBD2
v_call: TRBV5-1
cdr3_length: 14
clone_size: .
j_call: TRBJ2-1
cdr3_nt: TGCGCCAGCTCCCCGGGGGGGCTGAACAATGAGCAGTTCTTC
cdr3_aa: CASSPGGLNNEQFF

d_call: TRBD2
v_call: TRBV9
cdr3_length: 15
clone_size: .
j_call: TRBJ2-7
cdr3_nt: TGTGCCAGCAGCGTAGACGGGGGGTACTTTAGCGAGCAGTACTTC
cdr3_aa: CASSVDGGYFSEQYF

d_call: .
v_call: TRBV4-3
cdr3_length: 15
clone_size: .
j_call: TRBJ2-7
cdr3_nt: TGCGCCAGCAGCCAAAGTGGTGGCAGGGGTTACGAGCAGTACTTC
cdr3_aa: CASSQSGGRGYEQYF

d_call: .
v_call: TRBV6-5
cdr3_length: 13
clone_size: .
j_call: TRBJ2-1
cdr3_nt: TGTGCCAGCAGCAAGACAGGGGAGGGTGAGCAGTTCTTC
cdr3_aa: CASSKTGEGEQFF

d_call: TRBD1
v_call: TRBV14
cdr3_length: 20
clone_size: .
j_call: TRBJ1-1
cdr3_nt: TGTGCCAGCAGCCCCCTCCCCCGGGGGACAGGTTGGAGGGTGAACACTGAAGCTTTCTTT
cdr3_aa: CASSPLPRGTGWRVNTEAFF

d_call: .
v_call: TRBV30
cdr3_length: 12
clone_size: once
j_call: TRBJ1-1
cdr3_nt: TGTGCCTGGAGTACTGGACGGACAGAAGCTTTCTTT
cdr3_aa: CAWSTGRTEAFF

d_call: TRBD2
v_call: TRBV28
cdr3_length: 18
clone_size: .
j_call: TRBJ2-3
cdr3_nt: TGTGCCAGCAGCCGCCACATGACTAGCCCGACTGTTACAGATACGCAGTATTTT
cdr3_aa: CASSRHMTSPTVTDTQYF

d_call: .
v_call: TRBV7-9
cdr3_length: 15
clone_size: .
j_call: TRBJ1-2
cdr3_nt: TGTGCCAGCAGCGCCACGGGGGGCCCCAATTATGGCTACACCTTC
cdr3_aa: CASSATGGPNYGYTF

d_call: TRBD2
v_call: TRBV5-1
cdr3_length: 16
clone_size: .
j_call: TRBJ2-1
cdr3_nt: TGCGCCAGCAGCTTGGGTGGCCTAGCGGGGGGTAATGAGCAGTTCTTC
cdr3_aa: CASSLGGLAGGNEQFF

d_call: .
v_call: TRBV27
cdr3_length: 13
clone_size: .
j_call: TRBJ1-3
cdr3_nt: TGTGCCACCTCAGCAGGGCCTGGAAACACCATATATTTT
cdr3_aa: CATSAGPGNTIYF

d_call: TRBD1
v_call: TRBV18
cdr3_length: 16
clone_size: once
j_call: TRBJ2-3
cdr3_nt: TGTGCCAGCTCACAAGGACAGGGCATGAGCACAGATACGCAGTATTTT
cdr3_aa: CASSQGQGMSTDTQYF

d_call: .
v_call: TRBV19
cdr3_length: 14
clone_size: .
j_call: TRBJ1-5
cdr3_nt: TGTGCCAGTAGTATGTTCTCGGGAATCCAGCCCCAGCATTTT
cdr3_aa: CASSMFSGIQPQHF

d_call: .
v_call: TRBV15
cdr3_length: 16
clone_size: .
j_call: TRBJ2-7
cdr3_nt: TGTGCCACCAGCAGAGGGCCGGGGGGCGCCTCCTACGAGCAGTACTTC
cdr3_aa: CATSRGPGGASYEQYF

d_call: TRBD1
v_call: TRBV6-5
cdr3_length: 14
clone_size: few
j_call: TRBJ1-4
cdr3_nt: TGTGCCAGCAGTTTGACAGGGGGCAGTGAAAAACTGTTTTTT
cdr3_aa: CASSLTGGSEKLFF

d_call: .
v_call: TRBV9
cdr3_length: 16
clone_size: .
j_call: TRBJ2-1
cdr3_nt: TGTGCCAGCAGCGGGCCCCCCGGGGACTCCTACAATGAGCAGTTCTTC
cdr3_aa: CASSGPPGDSYNEQFF

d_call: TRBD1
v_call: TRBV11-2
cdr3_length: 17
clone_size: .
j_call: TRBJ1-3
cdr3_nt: TGTGCCAGCAGCCCGAGTGGAGGGACAGGGGAAGGAAACACCATATATTTT
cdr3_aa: CASSPSGGTGEGNTIYF

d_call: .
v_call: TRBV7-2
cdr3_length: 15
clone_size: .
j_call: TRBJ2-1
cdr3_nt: TGTGCCAGCAGTTTCGGGTCTAGCTCCTACAATGAGCAGTTCTTC
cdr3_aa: CASSFGSSSYNEQFF

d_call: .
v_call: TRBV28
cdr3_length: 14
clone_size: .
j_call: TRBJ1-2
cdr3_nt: TGTGCCAGCAGTTTAGGGGGCAACCCCTATGGCTACACCTTC
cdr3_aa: CASSLGGNPYGYTF

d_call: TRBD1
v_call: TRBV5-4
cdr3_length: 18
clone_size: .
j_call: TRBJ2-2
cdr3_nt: TGTGCCAGCAGCTCTCCACGAGACAGGGCAATTAACACCGGGGAGCTGTTTTTT
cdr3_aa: CASSSPRDRAINTGELFF

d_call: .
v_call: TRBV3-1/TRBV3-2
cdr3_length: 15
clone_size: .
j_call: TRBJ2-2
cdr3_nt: TGTGCCAGCAGCCCGACTAGTGTGAACACCGGGGAGCTGTTTTTT
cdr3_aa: CASSPTSVNTGELFF

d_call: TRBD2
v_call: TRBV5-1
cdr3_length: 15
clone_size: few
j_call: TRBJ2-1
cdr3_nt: TGCGCCAGCAGCTTGGGACTAGCGGGAGGGGATGAGCAGTTCTTC
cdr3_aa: CASSLGLAGGDEQFF

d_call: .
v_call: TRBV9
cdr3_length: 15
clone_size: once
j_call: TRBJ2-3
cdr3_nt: TGTGCCAGCAGCGTAGATCAAGCGAGCACAGATACGCAGTATTTT
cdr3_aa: CASSVDQASTDTQYF

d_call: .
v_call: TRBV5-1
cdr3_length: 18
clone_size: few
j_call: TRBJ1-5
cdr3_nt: TGCGCCAGCAGCTTATTTCCGTCGGGGGATCTGAGCAATCAGCCCCAGCATTTT
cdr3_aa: CASSLFPSGDLSNQPQHF

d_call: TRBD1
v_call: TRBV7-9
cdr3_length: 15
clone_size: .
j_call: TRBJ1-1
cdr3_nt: TGTGCCAGCAGCTTATGGGGGACAGGGAACACTGAAGCTTTCTTT
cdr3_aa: CASSLWGTGNTEAFF

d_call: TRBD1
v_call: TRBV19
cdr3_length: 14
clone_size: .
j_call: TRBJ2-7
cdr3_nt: TGTGCCAGTAGTATTACCGGGACAGGGGGTGAGCAGTACTTC
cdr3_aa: CASSITGTGGEQYF

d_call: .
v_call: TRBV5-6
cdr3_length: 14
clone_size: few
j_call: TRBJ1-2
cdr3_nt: TGTGCCAGCAGCTTGGGACAAATACCTTATGGCTACACCTTC
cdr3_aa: CASSLGQIPYGYTF

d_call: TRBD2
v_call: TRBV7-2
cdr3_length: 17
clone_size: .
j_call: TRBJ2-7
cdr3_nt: TGTGCCAGCAGCTTTGTTGCGGGGGGGACGGCCTCCTACGAGCAGTACTTC
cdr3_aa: CASSFVAGGTASYEQYF

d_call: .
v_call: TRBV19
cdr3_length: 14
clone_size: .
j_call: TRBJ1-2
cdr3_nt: TGTGCCAGTAGTATGTGGCGGACTAACTATGGCTACACCTTC
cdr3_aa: CASSMWRTNYGYTF

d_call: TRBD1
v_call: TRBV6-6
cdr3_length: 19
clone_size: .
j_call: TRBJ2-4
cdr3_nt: TGTGCCAGCAGTCGCACCGGGACAGGGGCTACCGGAGCCAAAAACATTCAGTACTTC
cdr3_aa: CASSRTGTGATGAKNIQYF

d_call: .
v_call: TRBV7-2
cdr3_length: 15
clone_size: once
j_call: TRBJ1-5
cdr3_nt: TGTGCCAGCACCTTCACCCCAGGCGTGAATCAGCCCCAGCATTTT
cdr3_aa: CASTFTPGVNQPQHF

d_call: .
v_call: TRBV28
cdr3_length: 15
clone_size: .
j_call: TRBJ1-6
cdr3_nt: TGTGCCAGCTGGGTAGGGAGCTCCTATAATTCACCCCTCCACTTT
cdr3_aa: CASWVGSSYNSPLHF

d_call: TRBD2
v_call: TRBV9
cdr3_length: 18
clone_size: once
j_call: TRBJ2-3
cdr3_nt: TGTGCCAGCAGCGCCCCGCTAGCGGGAGGGCCTAGGGCAGATACGCAGTATTTT
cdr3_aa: CASSAPLAGGPRADTQYF

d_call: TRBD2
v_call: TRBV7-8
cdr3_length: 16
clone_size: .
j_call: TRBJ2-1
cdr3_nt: TGTGCCAGCAGCACGTGGGGACTAGGGGTTGGCAATGAGCAGTTCTTC
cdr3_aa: CASSTWGLGVGNEQFF

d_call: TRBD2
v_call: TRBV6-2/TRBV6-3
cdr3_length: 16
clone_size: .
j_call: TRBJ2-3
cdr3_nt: TGTGCCAGCAGTTACCGTGTGGGAGGGCCTTCAGATACGCAGTATTTT
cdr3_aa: CASSYRVGGPSDTQYF

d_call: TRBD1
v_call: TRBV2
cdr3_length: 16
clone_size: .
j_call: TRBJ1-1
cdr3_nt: TGTGCCAGCAGTGACCGGGACAGGGTTTTCGGCACTGAAGCTTTCTTT
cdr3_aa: CASSDRDRVFGTEAFF

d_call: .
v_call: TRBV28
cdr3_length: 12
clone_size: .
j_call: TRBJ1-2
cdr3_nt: TGTGCCAGCACCAAGGGAGTCGGGGGCTACACCTTC
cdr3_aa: CASTKGVGGYTF

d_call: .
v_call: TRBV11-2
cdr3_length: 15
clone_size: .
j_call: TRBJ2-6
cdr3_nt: TGTGCCAGCAGCTTCGACTTCTCTGGGGCCAACGTCCTGACTTTC
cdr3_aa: CASSFDFSGANVLTF

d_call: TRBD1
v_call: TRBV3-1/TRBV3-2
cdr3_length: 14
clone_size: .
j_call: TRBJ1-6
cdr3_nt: TGTGCCAGCAGCCCCCGGGACAGGAGTTCACCCCTCCACTTT
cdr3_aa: CASSPRDRSSPLHF

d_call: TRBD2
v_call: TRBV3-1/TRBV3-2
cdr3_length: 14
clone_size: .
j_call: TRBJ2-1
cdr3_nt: TGTGCCAGCAGTCCACGGGGGGAGGTGGATGAGCAGTTCTTC
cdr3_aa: CASSPRGEVDEQFF

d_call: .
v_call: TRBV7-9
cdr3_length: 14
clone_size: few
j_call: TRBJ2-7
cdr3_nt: TGTGCCAGCAGGCGGACGGAGGACTCCTACGAGCAGTACTTC
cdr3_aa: CASRRTEDSYEQYF

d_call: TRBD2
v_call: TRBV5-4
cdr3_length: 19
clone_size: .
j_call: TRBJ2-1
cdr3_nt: TGTGCCAGCACCCAGGGAGGCCCACGAGCGGGAGGGAGCTACAATGAGCAGTTCTTC
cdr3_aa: CASTQGGPRAGGSYNEQFF

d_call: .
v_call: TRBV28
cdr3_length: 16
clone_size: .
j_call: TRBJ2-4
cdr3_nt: TGTGCCAGCAGTTTACTCTCCGGGACTTACAAAAACATTCAGTACTTC
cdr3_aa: CASSLLSGTYKNIQYF

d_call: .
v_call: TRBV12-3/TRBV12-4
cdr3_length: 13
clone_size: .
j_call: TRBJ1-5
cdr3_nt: TGTGCCAGCAGTCCAGGACAGTATCAGCCCCAGCATTTT
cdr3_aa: CASSPGQYQPQHF